In this sample, the clone carrying this T cell receptor beta chain turned up once. These data belong to a study of blood T cell repertoires in COVID-19. At the level of the study: Sources were T cells, B-cell-depleted T cells, or PBMCs; the material itself was cDNA or gDNA.

Methods used by the authors: Researchers report that nucleated cell counts were estimated from reference gene primer amplification. The assay was immunoSEQ multiplex PCR, and TCRdb's table has in-frame clones only and misses some. The DNA gave D and trimming, while V, J and clone size come from that table. The table lists just under 350,000 clones, 88% of them singletons. This receptor was taken from a woman between 65 and 79 years old with COVID-19, enrolled during active disease. Material for sequencing was peripheral blood.

This chain's CDR3 is CASLDYGGSGNTIYF. CDR3 nucleotides: TGTGCCAGTCTGGACTACGGGGGTTCTGGAAACACCATATATTTT. V gene TRBV19 combines with J gene TRBJ1-3; possible D gene TRBD1, 5 bases. Trimming removed 8 bases at V and 1 base at J, with 15 bases between. Germline V gives CDR1 LNHDA, CDR2 SQIVND (reference sequence). This CDR3 contains 15 residues.